One sample yielded the 11 T cell receptor beta chains listed below, sequenced in a study of response to subunit inactivated influenza vaccine. TCRdb called the RT-PCR reads again in MiXCR, with one record for every CDR3 protein. The sample consists of some 800,000 distinct CDR3 sequences, about 20% of them appearing once. This specimen was PBMCs from blood, taken 4 to 6 days after vaccination. These receptors originate from a man between 45 and 60 years old who received an inactivated influenza vaccine.

The chain has TRBV20-1 and TRBJ1-1, with D possibly matching TRBD1 (5 bases). Per germline, CDR1 DFQATT and CDR2 SNEGSKA (reference sequence). V was pared by 4 bases and J by 4 bases, with 16 bases between. CDR3 length: 14 residues. The CDR3 region is CSAKIGGGGTEAFF. The DNA of the CDR3 is TGCAGTGCTAAAATTGGGGGGGGTGGCACTGAAGCTTTCTTT.

In regard to this clonotype: This may come from a read error, since a much larger clone is one base off. The rearrangement joins TRBV28 to TRBJ2-4; D ambiguous. CDR1 and CDR2 from the germline V gene are MDHEN and SYDVKM. The ends were cut back, 6 bases at V and 4 bases at J, with 10 bases in the middle. The CDR3 sequence is 13 residues long. The CDR3 loop reads CASRELEKNIQYF. DNA for the CDR3: TGTGCCAGCAGGGAACTCGAAAAAAACATTCAGTACTTC.

This clonotype was observed a few times. V and J are TRBV5-8 and TRBJ2-5; 12 bases are shared with TRBD2. CDR3 length: 17 amino acids. CDR1 SGHTS and CDR2 YDEGEE come from the germline V gene. V lost 0 bases to trimming and J lost 13 bases; unmatched junction nucleotides: 16. The CDR3 DNA follows: TGTGCCAGCAGCTTGGGGTCCCCTGGACTAGCGGGGCTGGAGGGGTACTTC. As protein: CASSLGSPGLAGLEGYF.

J is TRBJ2-1 and V is TRBV20-1; 9 nucleotides align to TRBD2. Germline lookup yields CDR1 DFQATT and CDR2 SNEGSKA (reference sequence). This CDR3 has 16 residues. V shed 3 bases, J shed 7 bases, and the junction held 13 bases outside the gene matches. CDR3 sequence reads: CSARPIAGEGKNEQFF. In DNA form, the CDR3 reads TGCAGTGCTAGGCCCATAGCGGGAGAAGGGAAAAATGAGCAGTTCTTC.

This chain uses TRBV20-1 with TRBJ1-4; D is possibly TRBD1 (5 bases). The CDR3 is made up of 14 amino acids. Per the germline V gene, CDR1 is DFQATT and CDR2 is SNEGSKA (reference sequence). Trimming cost V 0 bases and J 7 bases, with 12 bases left between them. In DNA form, the CDR3 reads TGCAGTGCTAGAGATCCGCAGGGAGGTGAAAAACTGTTTTTT. This gives the protein CSARDPQGGEKLFF.

This rearrangement joins TRBV10-3 to TRBJ2-4; no firm D call. The length of the CDR3 is 16 residues. The V gene lost 2 bases and the J gene lost 0 bases, with 11 bases spanning the gap. Germline CDR1 reads ENHRY; CDR2 reads SYGVKD. In nucleotides, the CDR3 is TGTGCCATCAGTGAGGTGGAAGTCAGAGCCAAAAACATTCAGTACTTC. Its translation is CAISEVEVRAKNIQYF.

V usage is TRBV19 and J usage is TRBJ2-1; D possibly corresponds to TRBD2 (7 bases). Germline assignment: CDR1 LNHDA and CDR2 SQIVND (reference sequence). The germline V and J ends were trimmed by 10 bases and 7 bases, with 11 bases remaining between them. This CDR3 comprises 11 residues. As DNA, the CDR3 is TGTGCCACCAAGGGGGGGAATGAGCAGTTCTTC. Translation gives CATKGGNEQFF. The full variable domain, completed using reference TRBV19 and TRBJ2-1, is DGGITQSPKYLFRKEGQNVTLSCEQNLNHDAMYWYRQDPGQGLRLIYYSQIVNDFQKGDIAEGYSVSREKKESFPLTVTSAQKNPTAFYLCATKGGNEQFFGPGTRLTVL.

This clonotype was detected only a few times. The V and J genes are TRBV4-3 and TRBJ2-2, with 9 bases that match TRBD2. The CDR3 has 18 amino acids. With 4 bases clipped from V and 2 bases from J, the junction kept 11 bases outside the gene matches. Germline-derived CDR1 and CDR2 are LGHNA and YSLEER. The CDR3 here is CASSRTVGGGANTGELFF. Written as DNA, the CDR3 is TGCGCCAGCAGCCGGACCGTAGGCGGGGGGGCCAACACCGGGGAGCTGTTTTTT.

This clonotype was counted at least ten times. The chain couples TRBV28 to TRBJ2-7; D may be TRBD2 (6 bases). Germline CDR1 MDHEN, CDR2 SYDVKM. Trimming took 1 base from V and 0 from J, leaving 7 bases between them. CDR3 size: 14 residues. As DNA, the CDR3 is TGTGCCAGCAGTTTATACGGGGGCTCCTACGAGCAGTACTTC. Its translation: CASSLYGGSYEQYF.

The table lists this clonotype with a few counts. The chain carries TRBV29-1 and TRBJ1-1; D remains unclear. Trimming took off 7 bases at V and 1 base at J, with 13 bases between the two ends. The CDR3 contains 13 residues. Germline V gene data show CDR1 as SQVTM and CDR2 as ANQGSEA. The CDR3 DNA sequence: TGCAGCGGTGGATCCACTTGGAACACTGAAGCTTTCTTT. Its translation is CSGGSTWNTEAFF.

The CDR3 loop is CSARDGLAGESQFF. The CDR3 DNA reads as TGCAGTGCTAGAGATGGGCTAGCGGGAGAATCCCAGTTCTTC. The chain joins TRBV20-1 to TRBJ2-1; 10 bases line up with TRBD2. There are 14 residues in the CDR3. Germline V gene lookup returns CDR1 DFQATT and CDR2 SNEGSKA (reference sequence). Unmatched junction bases numbered 9, after V lost 0 bases and J lost 13 bases.